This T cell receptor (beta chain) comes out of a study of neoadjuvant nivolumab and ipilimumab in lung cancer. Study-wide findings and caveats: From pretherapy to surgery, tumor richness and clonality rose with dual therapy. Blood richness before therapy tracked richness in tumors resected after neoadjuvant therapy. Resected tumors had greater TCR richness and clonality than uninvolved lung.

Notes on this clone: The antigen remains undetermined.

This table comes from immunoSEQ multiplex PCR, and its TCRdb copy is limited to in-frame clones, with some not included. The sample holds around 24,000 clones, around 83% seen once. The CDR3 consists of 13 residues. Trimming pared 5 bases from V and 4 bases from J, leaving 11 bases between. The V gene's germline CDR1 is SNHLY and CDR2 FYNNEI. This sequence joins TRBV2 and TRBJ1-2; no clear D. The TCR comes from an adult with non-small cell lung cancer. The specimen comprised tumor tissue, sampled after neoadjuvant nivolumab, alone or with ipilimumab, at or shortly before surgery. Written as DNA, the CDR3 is TGTGCCAGCAGTCCCCGCCAGGCCTATGGCTACACCTTC. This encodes CASSPRQAYGYTF.